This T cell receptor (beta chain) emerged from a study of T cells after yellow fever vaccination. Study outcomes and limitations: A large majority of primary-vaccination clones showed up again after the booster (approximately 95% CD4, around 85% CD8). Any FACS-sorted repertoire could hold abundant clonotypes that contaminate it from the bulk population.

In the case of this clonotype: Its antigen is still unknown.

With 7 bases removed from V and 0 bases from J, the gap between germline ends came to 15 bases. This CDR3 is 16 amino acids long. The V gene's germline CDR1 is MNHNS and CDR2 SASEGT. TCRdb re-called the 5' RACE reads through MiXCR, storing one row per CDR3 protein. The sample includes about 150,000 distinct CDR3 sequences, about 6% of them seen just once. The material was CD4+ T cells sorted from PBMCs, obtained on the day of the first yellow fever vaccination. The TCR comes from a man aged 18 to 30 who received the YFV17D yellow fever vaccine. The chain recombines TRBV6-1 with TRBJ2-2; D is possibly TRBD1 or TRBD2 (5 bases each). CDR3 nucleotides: TGTGCCAGCATCTCCGGGGACCGAGCGAACACCGGGGAGCTGTTTTTT. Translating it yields CASISGDRANTGELFF.